Described below is a single T cell receptor (beta chain) sequence and its context. Its antigen is currently unknown. This sample is drawn from a study of CXCR3-negative and CXCR3-positive naive CD8 T cells. Study-wide findings and caveats: Hydrophobicity of TRB CDR3s was greater in CXCR3-positive naive cells than in CXCR3-negative naive cells. CXCR3 levels fell partly with cryopreservation; most assays relied on fresh PBMCs.

Carrying UMI labels, the TRB cDNA libraries were prepared through 5' RACE. TCRdb reprocessed the 5' RACE reads; each CDR3 protein has one entry and no DNA is given. The repertoire table contains about 89,000 distinct CDR3 sequences. The CDR3 loop spans 18 amino acids. Per the germline V gene, CDR1 is LNHDA and CDR2 is SQIVND (reference sequence). Naive CD8+ T cells carried a CD45RO-CCR7+CD27+CD95- phenotype. The J gene is TRBJ2-3, the V gene TRBV19; absent DNA, TCRdb's TRBD2 call cannot be checked. The sample taken for sequencing was naive CXCR3+ CD8+ T cells from blood. Subset denoted: CD45RO-CCR7+CD27+CD95- naive CD8+ T cells expressing CXCR3 (TNR3+). The clonotype comes from a human donor in good health. Some clones in this sample may be carry-over from other donors' samples. CDR3 amino acids: CASSIEDSGSPSTDTQYF.